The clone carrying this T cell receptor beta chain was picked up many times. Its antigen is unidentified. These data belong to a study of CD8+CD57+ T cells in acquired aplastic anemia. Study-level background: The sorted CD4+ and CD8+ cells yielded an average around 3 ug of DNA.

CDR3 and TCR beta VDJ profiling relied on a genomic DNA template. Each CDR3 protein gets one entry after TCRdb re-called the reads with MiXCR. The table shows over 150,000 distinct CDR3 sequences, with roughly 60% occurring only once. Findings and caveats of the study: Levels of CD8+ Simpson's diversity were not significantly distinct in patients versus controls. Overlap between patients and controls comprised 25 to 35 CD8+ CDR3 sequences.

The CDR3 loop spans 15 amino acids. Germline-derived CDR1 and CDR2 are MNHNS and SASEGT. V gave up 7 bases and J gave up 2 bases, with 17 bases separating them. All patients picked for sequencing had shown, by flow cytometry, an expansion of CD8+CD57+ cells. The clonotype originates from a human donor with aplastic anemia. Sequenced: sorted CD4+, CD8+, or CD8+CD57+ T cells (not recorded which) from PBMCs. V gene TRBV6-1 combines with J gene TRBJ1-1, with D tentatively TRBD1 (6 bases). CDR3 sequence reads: CASTPRGVRNTEAFF. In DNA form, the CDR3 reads TGTGCCAGCACGCCGAGGGGGGTCCGTAACACTGAAGCTTTCTTT.